This T cell receptor (beta chain) is from a study of persistence of HIV-infected CD4 T cells. The CDR3 is made up of 14 amino acids. Germline loops: CDR1 MGHRA, CDR2 YSYEKL. V was cut by 1 base and J by 3 bases, with 8 bases left in between. The libraries were made with immunoSEQ version 4 in survey mode. TCRdb's copy holds only in-frame clones and misses some; the assay was immunoSEQ multiplex PCR. The sample holds some 50,000 clones, around 89% seen once. This nonspecific control used anti-CD3/anti-CD28 bead stimulation of CD4+ T cells. Sorting selected CD4+ T cells upregulating both CD40 ligand and CD69. Concerning this clone: The antigen remains unidentified.

This rearrangement joins TRBV4-1 to TRBJ2-3; D is uncertain. The TCR originated in an adult woman with HIV who was CMV-seropositive. Specimen: CD4+ T cells sorted from PBMCs after approximately 19-hour stimulation, collected from a patient who received antiretroviral therapy. The CDR3 spells CASSQVERTDTQYF. The CDR3 DNA follows: TGCGCCAGCAGCCAAGTGGAACGGACAGATACGCAGTATTTT.